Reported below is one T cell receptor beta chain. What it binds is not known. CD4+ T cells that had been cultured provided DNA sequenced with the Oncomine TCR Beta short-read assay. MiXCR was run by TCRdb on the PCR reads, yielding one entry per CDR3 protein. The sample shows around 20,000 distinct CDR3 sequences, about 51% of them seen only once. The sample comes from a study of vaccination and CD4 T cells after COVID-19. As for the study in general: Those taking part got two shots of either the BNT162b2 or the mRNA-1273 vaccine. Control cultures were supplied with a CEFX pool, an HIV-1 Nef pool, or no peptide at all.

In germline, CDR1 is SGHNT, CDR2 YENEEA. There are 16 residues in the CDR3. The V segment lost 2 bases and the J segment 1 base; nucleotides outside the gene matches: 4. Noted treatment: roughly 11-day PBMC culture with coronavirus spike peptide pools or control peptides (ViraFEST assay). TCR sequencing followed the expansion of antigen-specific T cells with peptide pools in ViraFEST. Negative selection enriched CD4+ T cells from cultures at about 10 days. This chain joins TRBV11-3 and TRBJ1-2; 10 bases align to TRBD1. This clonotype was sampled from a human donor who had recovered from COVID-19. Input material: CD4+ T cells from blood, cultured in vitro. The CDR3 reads CASSLTGTGVNYGYTF. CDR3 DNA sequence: TGTGCCAGCAGCTTAACCGGGACAGGGGTTAACTATGGCTACACCTTC.